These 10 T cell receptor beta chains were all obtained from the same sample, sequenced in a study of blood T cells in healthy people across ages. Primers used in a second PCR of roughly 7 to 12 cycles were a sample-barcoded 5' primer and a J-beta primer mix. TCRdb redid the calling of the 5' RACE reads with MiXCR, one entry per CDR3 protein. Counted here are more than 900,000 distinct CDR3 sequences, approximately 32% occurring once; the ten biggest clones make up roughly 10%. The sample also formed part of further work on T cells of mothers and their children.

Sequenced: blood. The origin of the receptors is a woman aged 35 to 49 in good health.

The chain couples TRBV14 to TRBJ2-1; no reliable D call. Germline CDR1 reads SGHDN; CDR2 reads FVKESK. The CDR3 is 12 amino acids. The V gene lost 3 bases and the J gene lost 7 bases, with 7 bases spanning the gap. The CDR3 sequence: CASSQSENEQFF. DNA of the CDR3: TGTGCCAGCAGCCAGAGCGAGAATGAGCAGTTCTTC.

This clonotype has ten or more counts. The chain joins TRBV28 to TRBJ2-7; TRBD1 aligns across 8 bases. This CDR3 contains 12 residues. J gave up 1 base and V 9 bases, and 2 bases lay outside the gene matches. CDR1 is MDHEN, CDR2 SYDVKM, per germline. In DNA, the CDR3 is TGTGCCAGTAGGACAGGGTCCTACGAGCAGTACTTC. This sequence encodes CASRTGSYEQYF.

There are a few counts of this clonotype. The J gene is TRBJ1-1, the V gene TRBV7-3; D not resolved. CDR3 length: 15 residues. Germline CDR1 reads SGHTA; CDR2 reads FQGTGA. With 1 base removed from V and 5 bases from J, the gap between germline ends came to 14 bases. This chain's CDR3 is CASSLRPKGSTEAFF. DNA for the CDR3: TGTGCCAGCAGCTTAAGACCTAAAGGGAGTACTGAAGCTTTCTTT.

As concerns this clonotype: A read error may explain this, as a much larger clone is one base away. The CDR3 loop reads CSAFGQGTQEQFF. CDR3 nucleotides: TGCAGCGCCTTCGGACAGGGGACACAAGAGCAGTTCTTC. V is TRBV29-1 and J is TRBJ2-1; 9 bases agree with TRBD1. This CDR3 comprises 13 residues. Trimming took 7 bases from V and 10 from J; bases not matched to a gene: 11. The germline V gene encodes CDR1 SQVTM and CDR2 ANQGSEA.

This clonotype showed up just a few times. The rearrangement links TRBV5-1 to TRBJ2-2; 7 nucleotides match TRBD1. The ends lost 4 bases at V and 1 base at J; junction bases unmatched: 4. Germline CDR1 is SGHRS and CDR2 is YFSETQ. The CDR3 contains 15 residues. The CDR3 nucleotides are TGCGCCAGCAGCCCCCGGACAGGGAACACCGGGGAGCTGTTTTTT. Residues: CASSPRTGNTGELFF.

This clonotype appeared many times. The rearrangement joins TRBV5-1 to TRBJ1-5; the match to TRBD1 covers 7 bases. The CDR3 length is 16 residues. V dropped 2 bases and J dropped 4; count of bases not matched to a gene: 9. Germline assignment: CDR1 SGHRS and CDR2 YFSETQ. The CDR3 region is CASSLGGPVGNQPQHF. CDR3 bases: TGCGCCAGCAGCTTAGGGGGCCCAGTAGGGAATCAGCCCCAGCATTTT.

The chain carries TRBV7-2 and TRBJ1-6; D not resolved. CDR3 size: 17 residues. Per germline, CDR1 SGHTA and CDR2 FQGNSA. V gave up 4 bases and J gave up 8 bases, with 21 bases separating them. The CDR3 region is CASSSSAGGRNHSPLHF. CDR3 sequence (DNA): TGTGCCAGCAGCTCATCCGCGGGCGGGAGAAACCATTCACCCCTCCACTTT.

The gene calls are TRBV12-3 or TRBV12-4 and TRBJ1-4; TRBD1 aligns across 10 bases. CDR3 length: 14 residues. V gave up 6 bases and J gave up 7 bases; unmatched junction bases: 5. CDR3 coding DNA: TGTGCCAGCAGAGACAGGGGGCGCTCTGAAAAACTGTTTTTT. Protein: CASRDRGRSEKLFF.

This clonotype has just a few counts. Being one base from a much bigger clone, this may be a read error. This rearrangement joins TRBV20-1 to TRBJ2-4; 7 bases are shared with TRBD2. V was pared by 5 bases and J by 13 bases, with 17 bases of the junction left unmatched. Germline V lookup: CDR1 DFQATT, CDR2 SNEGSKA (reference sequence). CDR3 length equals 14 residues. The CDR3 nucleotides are TGCAGTGCTCGCCGGGGGGTAGGGCGATGGGAGCAGTACTTC. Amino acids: CSARRGVGRWEQYF.

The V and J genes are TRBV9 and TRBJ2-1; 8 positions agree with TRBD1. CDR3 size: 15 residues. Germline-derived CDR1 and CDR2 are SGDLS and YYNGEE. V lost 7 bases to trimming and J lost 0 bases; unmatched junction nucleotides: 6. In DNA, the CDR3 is TGTGCCAGCGGCTCCGGGACAGGCTCCTACAATGAGCAGTTCTTC. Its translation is CASGSGTGSYNEQFF.